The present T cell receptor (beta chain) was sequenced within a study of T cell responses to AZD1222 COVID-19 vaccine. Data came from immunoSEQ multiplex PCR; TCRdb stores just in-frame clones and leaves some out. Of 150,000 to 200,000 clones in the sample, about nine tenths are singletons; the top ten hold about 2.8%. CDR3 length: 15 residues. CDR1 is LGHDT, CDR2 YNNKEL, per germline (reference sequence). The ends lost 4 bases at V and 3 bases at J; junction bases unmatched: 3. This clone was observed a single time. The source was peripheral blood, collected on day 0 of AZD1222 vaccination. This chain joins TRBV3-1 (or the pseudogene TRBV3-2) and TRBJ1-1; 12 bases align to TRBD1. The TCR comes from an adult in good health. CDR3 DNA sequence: TGTGCCAGCAGCCGACGGGACAGGGGGCACACTGAAGCTTTCTTT. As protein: CASSRRDRGHTEAFF.